This TCR beta chain stems from a study of T cells after somatic rescue of genetic block. Per the germline V gene, CDR1 is SQVTM and CDR2 is ANQGSEA. The CDR3 is 14 residues long. The ends lost 5 bases at V and 6 bases at J; junction bases unmatched: 11. This table comes from immunoSEQ multiplex PCR, and its TCRdb copy is limited to in-frame clones, with some not included. The sample lists 45,000 to 70,000 clones, about 96% occurring once. Sequencing input: peripheral blood mononuclear cells (PBMCs). The receptor was isolated from a child younger than two. The chain is built from TRBV29-1 and TRBJ1-1; TRBD1 aligns across 8 bases. CDR3 in amino acids: CSVKYQGAPAEAFF. CDR3 nucleotide sequence: TGCAGCGTTAAATATCAGGGGGCGCCGGCTGAAGCTTTCTTT.